This T cell receptor (beta chain) emerged from a study of early T cells in non-severe SARS-CoV-2 infection. CDR1 and CDR2 from the germline V gene are DFQATT and SNEGSKA (reference sequence). V lost 0 bases to trimming and J lost 7 bases, with 13 bases between them. The CDR3 length is 14 residues. The sample holds many counts of this clonotype. The library protocol tagged individual cDNA molecules with unique molecular identifiers. TCRdb called the 5' RACE reads again in MiXCR, with one record for every CDR3 protein. The table has nearly 60,000 distinct CDR3 sequences, roughly 13% seen once. The V call is TRBV20-1, the J call TRBJ2-4; possible D gene TRBD2, 5 bases. Sample: whole blood. The sequence came from an adult who was a healthcare worker with PCR-confirmed SARS-CoV-2 infection or an uninfected control (not recorded which). The CDR3 reads CSARDLGSSNIQYF. The CDR3 DNA reads TGCAGTGCTAGAGATTTGGGCTCTAGCAACATTCAGTACTTC.